These T cell receptor beta chains were read from a single sample in a study of blood T cell repertoires in COVID-19. Sequencing was performed with immunoSEQ multiplex PCR; in TCRdb, only in-frame clones are kept and a portion is missing. The sample includes approximately 170,000 clones, 75% to 90% of them seen just once. The sequenced sample was peripheral blood. These receptors originate from a human donor in a cohort sampled during active COVID-19. Each CDR3 is given with its conserved first and last residue. D genes are given only for firm matches. Part of the rows lack a size; the others show once, few, many or a class for expanded clones.

j_gene	abundance	v_gene	d_gene	CDR3nt	CDR3aa
TRBJ2-2	NA	TRBV11-2	NA	TGTGCCAGCAGCAGCCTTTCGGGCACCGGGGAGCTGTTTTTT	CASSSLSGTGELFF
TRBJ1-2	NA	TRBV18	TRBD1	TGTGCCAGCTCACCCAGACAGGGGGCGCTTTCTAACTATGGCTACACCTTC	CASSPRQGALSNYGYTF
TRBJ1-2	few	TRBV28	NA	TGTGCCAGCCGGGCGGGTAGCTATGGCTACACCTTC	CASRAGSYGYTF
TRBJ1-5	few	TRBV6-2/TRBV6-3	NA	TGTGCCAGCAGCCCCCCCGGGTATAGCAATCAGCCCCAGCATTTT	CASSPPGYSNQPQHF
TRBJ1-2	NA	TRBV5-6	TRBD1	TGTGCCAGCAGCTTGGACGCGACAGGGGGGGAAGGCGGCTACACCTTC	CASSLDATGGEGGYTF
TRBJ2-3	once	TRBV29-1	TRBD2	TGCAGCGTGGAGATAACAGGCGGGGGTACGCAGTATTTT	CSVEITGGGTQYF
TRBJ2-7	NA	TRBV27	NA	TGTGCCAGCAGCCCGAGTCTAGGGGTCTCAACCTACGAGCAGTACTTC	CASSPSLGVSTYEQYF
TRBJ2-2	NA	TRBV7-2	NA	TGTGCCAGCAGCTTGGGGCAGACAACCGGGGAGCTGTTTTTT	CASSLGQTTGELFF
TRBJ2-5	few	TRBV9	NA	TGTGCCAGCAGCGGGGACACAGGACGGTACCAAGAGACCCAGTACTTC	CASSGDTGRYQETQYF
TRBJ1-6	NA	TRBV2	TRBD1	TGTGCCAGCAGTCTACGGGACAGCAATAATTCACCCCTCCACTTT	CASSLRDSNNSPLHF
TRBJ1-5	NA	TRBV6-5	NA	TGTGCCAGCCCAGGCGCAACCCCCAATCAGCCCCAGCATTTT	CASPGATPNQPQHF
TRBJ1-3	NA	TRBV7-3	NA	TGTGCCAGCAGCTTAAACTCGGGCTCTGGAAACACCATATATTTT	CASSLNSGSGNTIYF
TRBJ2-1	few	TRBV7-8	NA	TGTGCCAGCAGCTTAGCTCCCCCCTATGAGCAGTTCTTC	CASSLAPPYEQFF
TRBJ1-1	NA	TRBV7-2	NA	TGTGCCAGCAGCTTAGGGACAGCAAACACTGAAGCTTTCTTT	CASSLGTANTEAFF
TRBJ2-3	NA	TRBV6-2/TRBV6-3	TRBD2	TGTGCCAGCAGTTGGAGCGGGAGCGCAGATACGCAGTATTTT	CASSWSGSADTQYF
TRBJ2-5	NA	TRBV27	TRBD1	TGTGCCAGCAGCTTCGACAGGGGGCCTCAAGAGACCCAGTACTTC	CASSFDRGPQETQYF
TRBJ2-7	NA	TRBV19	TRBD1	TGTGCCAGCAGTAGGGGGCCGAACGAGCAGTACTTC	CASSRGPNEQYF
TRBJ1-2	NA	TRBV28	NA	TGTGCCAGCAGAGATAGCGGCTTAGGGTCTGGCTACACCTTC	CASRDSGLGSGYTF
TRBJ1-1	NA	TRBV7-7	NA	TGTGCTAGCAGCTTATTCAAGAACACTGAAGCTTTCTTT	CASSLFKNTEAFF
TRBJ2-3	once	TRBV9	TRBD2	TGTGCCAGCACCCCTAGCGGGCCCGCAGATACGCAGTATTTT	CASTPSGPADTQYF
TRBJ2-7	NA	TRBV6-2/TRBV6-3	NA	TGTGCCAGCAGTTCTCGGGAGTCCTACGAGCAGTACTTC	CASSSRESYEQYF
TRBJ2-5	NA	TRBV9	NA	TGTGCCAGCAGCGTAGCGGGACGGGGGTCGGTTGGTGAGACCCAGTACTTC	CASSVAGRGSVGETQYF
TRBJ2-1	once	TRBV29-1	TRBD2	TGCAGTTCCGGGACTAGCGGGAGGGCTTTTGAGCAGTTCTTC	CSSGTSGRAFEQFF
TRBJ1-1	NA	TRBV2	TRBD1	TGTGCCAGCAGTGAGGAAGGACAGGGAAGGACTGAAGCTTTCTTT	CASSEEGQGRTEAFF
TRBJ1-3	NA	TRBV5-4	NA	TGTGCCAGCAGCTTGGGAGGCAACTCTGGAAACACCATATATTTT	CASSLGGNSGNTIYF
TRBJ1-4	NA	TRBV15	TRBD1	TGTGCCACCAGCAGAGGGGTTGGGACAGGGTCAACTAATGAAAAACTGTTTTTT	CATSRGVGTGSTNEKLFF